This passage covers 21 T cell receptor beta chains from one sample sequenced in a study of blood T cell repertoires in COVID-19. The table came from immunoSEQ multiplex PCR; TCRdb's copy has only in-frame clones and leaves some out. The sample has roughly 230,000 clones, about 85% seen once. Sequencing was done on a sample of peripheral blood. These receptors came from a man aged 35 to 55 with acute or convalescent COVID-19.

The chain carries TRBV2 and TRBJ1-1; the D is unclear. Germline V gene data show CDR1 as SNHLY and CDR2 as FYNNEI. CDR3 length: 11 residues. Between the trimmed V and J ends, which lost 8 bases and 2 bases, there was a span of 6 bases. CDR3 loop: CASRRNTEAFF. The CDR3 DNA reads as TGTGCCAGCCGGAGAAACACTGAAGCTTTCTTT.

V gene TRBV6-4 combines with J gene TRBJ1-6; the match to TRBD1 covers 8 bases. Germline V gives CDR1 MRHNA, CDR2 SNTAGT. This CDR3 is 15 amino acids long. Trimming removed 5 bases from V and 6 bases from J; junction bases left unmatched: 6. CDR3 sequence reads: CASSPGQGLNSPLHF. DNA for the CDR3: TGTGCCAGCAGTCCCGGACAGGGTCTTAATTCACCCCTCCACTTT.

Only a few counts were recorded for this clone. The chain carries TRBV7-3 and TRBJ1-6, with 11 positions matching TRBD1. The germline V gene has CDR1 SGHTA and CDR2 FQGTGA. This CDR3 comprises 14 residues. With 5 bases clipped from V and 9 bases from J, the junction kept 3 bases outside the gene matches. The chain's CDR3 is CASSTGQGASPLHF. The CDR3 bases are TGTGCCAGCAGCACCGGACAGGGGGCTTCACCCCTCCACTTT.

The chain recombines TRBV2 with TRBJ1-5; D not certain. Germline loops: CDR1 SNHLY, CDR2 FYNNEI. This CDR3 is 12 amino acids long. V shed 4 bases and J shed 10 bases, with 11 bases lying between them. The CDR3 here is CASSGPAGPQHF. The DNA of the CDR3 is TGTGCCAGCAGTGGACCCGCGGGACCCCAGCATTTT.

The chain combines TRBV5-1 with TRBJ1-3, with D possibly being TRBD1 (5 bases). Trimming pared 4 bases from V and 0 bases from J, leaving 11 bases between. CDR3 length: 15 amino acids. Germline V gene data show CDR1 as SGHRS and CDR2 as YFSETQ. CDR3 DNA: TGCGCCAGCAGCGCATACGGGGGCTCTGGAAACACCATATATTTT. Translating gives CASSAYGGSGNTIYF.

This clone was seen more than once but under ten times. The chain employs TRBV7-2 and TRBJ1-5; unclear D gene. V was shortened by 6 bases and J by 7 bases, with 16 bases between the two germline ends. CDR3 size: 14 residues. CDR1 and CDR2 (germline): SGHTA, FQGNSA. The CDR3 nucleotides are TGTGCCAGCAGTTACGGGGTAGGTCGACAGCCCCAGCATTTT. Protein sequence: CASSYGVGRQPQHF.

CDR3 sequence reads: CASSLDGAQPFGYTF. The CDR3 DNA reads TGCGCCAGCAGCTTGGATGGGGCACAGCCATTTGGCTACACCTTC. The rearrangement uses TRBV5-1 and TRBJ1-2; D is possibly TRBD1 (5 bases). The CDR3 runs to 15 residues. V was clipped by 0 bases and J by 7 bases, with 16 bases between them. From germline, CDR1 is SGHRS and CDR2 YFSETQ.

The chain is built from TRBV4-3 and TRBJ2-5; maybe TRBD2 (7 bases). The CDR3 totals 15 residues. The V end was cut by 0 bases, the J end by 4 bases, with 12 bases between. Germline V gene data show CDR1 as LGHNA and CDR2 as YSLEER. Here the CDR3 reads CASSQERAGAETQYF. DNA of the CDR3: TGCGCCAGCAGCCAAGAAAGGGCGGGGGCAGAGACCCAGTACTTC.

The chain carries TRBV19 and TRBJ1-2, with 9 bases matching TRBD1. Germline trimming cut 6 bases from V and 7 bases from J; bases unmatched to any gene: 15. Germline V gene lookup returns CDR1 LNHDA and CDR2 SQIVND (reference sequence). The CDR3 runs 16 residues. The CDR3 sequence: CASSPRTGDGSSGYTF. The CDR3, as DNA: TGTGCCAGTAGCCCAAGGACAGGGGATGGCTCCAGTGGCTACACCTTC.

There are a few counts of this clone. The chain has TRBV2 and TRBJ1-2; D not certain. Germline V gene sequence: CDR1 SNHLY, CDR2 FYNNEI. The CDR3 has 12 residues. Trimming removed 8 bases from V and 7 bases from J, with 14 bases in between. The CDR3 nucleotides are TGTGCCAGCCAGCAGAGCGAAGGTGGCTACACCTTC. Translation: CASQQSEGGYTF.

The V and J genes are TRBV9 and TRBJ2-1, with 8 positions matching TRBD2. The trim removed 3 bases at V and 2 bases at J, leaving 4 bases unmatched. CDR1 SGDLS and CDR2 YYNGEE come from the germline V gene. There are 15 residues in the CDR3. This CDR3 is CASSAGGAAYNEQFF. The CDR3, as DNA: TGTGCCAGCAGCGCCGGGGGGGCAGCCTACAATGAGCAGTTCTTC.

A word on this clone: Other nucleotide sequences from this sample produce the same CDR3. V usage is TRBV9 and J usage is TRBJ2-1; 7 bases fit TRBD2. Germline V CDR1 and CDR2: SGDLS, YYNGEE. The CDR3 sequence is 15 residues long. After removal of 2 bases from V and 0 bases from J, the junction contained 2 bases not matched to a gene. The CDR3 here is CASSVSGSSYNEQFF. The CDR3 DNA reads TGTGCCAGCAGCGTTAGCGGGTCCTCCTACAATGAGCAGTTCTTC.

The chain links TRBV6-5 to TRBJ1-1, with TRBD1 matching 8 bases. Germline CDR1 is MNHEY and CDR2 is SVGAGI. The V segment lost 4 bases and the J segment 8 bases; nucleotides outside the gene matches: 3. This CDR3 contains 12 residues. The CDR3 sequence: CASSWTGMEAFF. The CDR3 DNA reads as TGTGCCAGCAGTTGGACAGGGATGGAAGCTTTCTTT.

The rearrangement joins TRBV29-1 to TRBJ1-1; D unresolved. Germline assignment: CDR1 SQVTM and CDR2 ANQGSEA. The CDR3 is 14 amino acids. V lost 6 bases to trimming and J lost 0 bases, with 14 bases between them. CDR3 in DNA: TGCAGCGTGCCGATCGGGAGCTTGAACACTGAAGCTTTCTTT. This sequence encodes CSVPIGSLNTEAFF.

The V call is TRBV10-2, the J call TRBJ2-7; D remains ambiguous. CDR1 is WSHSY and CDR2 is SAAADI in the germline V gene. V was trimmed by 3 bases and J by 3 bases, leaving 6 bases between them. CDR3 size: 12 residues. The chain's CDR3 is CASSDRFYEQYF. DNA for the CDR3: TGCGCCAGCAGTGACAGGTTCTACGAGCAGTACTTC.

The CDR3 protein is CASSPASRGSYNEQFF. Here the CDR3 DNA reads TGTGCCAGCAGCCCCGCTTCCAGGGGATCCTACAATGAGCAGTTCTTC. V usage is TRBV3-1 (or the pseudogene TRBV3-2) and J usage is TRBJ2-1, with D maybe TRBD1 (6 bases). The V gene lost 4 bases and the J gene lost 1 base, with 14 bases spanning the gap. The germline gives CDR1 LGHDT, CDR2 YNNKEL (reference sequence). The CDR3 spans 16 residues.

The chain couples TRBV6-5 to TRBJ1-2, with 9 positions matching TRBD1. Trimming took 2 bases from V and 9 from J; bases not matched to a gene: 4. This CDR3 is 13 amino acids long. CDR1 MNHEY and CDR2 SVGAGI come from the germline V gene. The CDR3 DNA follows: TGTGCCAGCAGTTACGTACAGGGGGCAAGCTACACCTTC. Its protein is CASSYVQGASYTF.

The chain has TRBV11-2 and TRBJ2-3; D unclear. Germline assignment: CDR1 SGHAT and CDR2 FQNNGV. Trimming took off 0 bases at V and 3 bases at J, with 10 bases between the two ends. CDR3 size: 15 residues. CDR3 DNA sequence: TGTGCCAGCAGCTTAGATCTCCTGGAGACAGATACGCAGTATTTT. Its translation: CASSLDLLETDTQYF. Using reference TRBV11-2 and TRBJ2-3 for the parts outside the CDR3, the full variable domain is EAGVAQSPRYKIIEKRQSVAFWCNPISGHATLYWYQQILGQGPKLLIQFQNNGVVDDSQLPKDRFSAERLKGVDSTLKIQPAKLEDSAVYLCASSLDLLETDTQYFGPGTRLTVL.

The chain is built from TRBV11-2 and TRBJ2-3, with D tentatively TRBD2 (5 bases). V was pared by 3 bases and J by 4 bases, with 11 bases between. Germline assignment: CDR1 SGHAT and CDR2 FQNNGV. This CDR3 spans 14 amino acids. CDR3 loop: CASSLGAGSDTQYF. CDR3 in DNA: TGTGCCAGCAGCTTGGGAGCTGGGTCAGATACGCAGTATTTT.

The chain joins TRBV5-4 to TRBJ2-3; TRBD1 aligns across 8 bases. V gave up 3 bases and J gave up 2 bases; unmatched junction bases: 8. CDR3 length: 16 amino acids. From germline, CDR1 is SGHNT and CDR2 YYREEE (reference sequence). The CDR3 region is CASSWMDRAYTDTQYF. DNA of the CDR3: TGTGCCAGCAGCTGGATGGACAGGGCCTACACAGATACGCAGTATTTT. The complete variable domain, with remaining parts taken from reference TRBV5-4 and TRBJ2-3, reads ETGVTQSPTHLIKTRGQQVTLRCSSQSGHNTVSWYQQALGQGPQFIFQYYREEENGRGNFPPRFSGLQFPNYSSELNVNALELDDSALYLCASSWMDRAYTDTQYFGPGTRLTVL.

This clone was found a few times. The V call is TRBV28, the J call TRBJ1-5, with D maybe TRBD1 (5 bases). CDR1 is MDHEN and CDR2 is SYDVKM in the germline V gene. The V and J ends lost 7 bases and 4 bases respectively, with 17 bases between them. The CDR3 totals 15 residues. The CDR3 sequence: CASNQLREGNQPQHF. The CDR3 DNA sequence: TGTGCCAGCAACCAACTCAGGGAGGGGAATCAGCCCCAGCATTTT.